This T cell receptor beta chain comes out of a study of blood T cells in healthy people across ages. Regarding this clonotype: Its antigen remains unidentified.

The CDR3 runs 14 residues. Germline values: CDR1 LNHNV, CDR2 YYDKDF (reference sequence). Study-wide results and caveats: When set beside aged donors, long-lived donors presented more naive CD4+ cells and higher diversity. Diversity estimates drawn from one million T cells were deemed underestimates.

For the second PCR, which ran for 7 to 11 cycles, a sample-barcoded 5' primer and a J-beta primer mix were used. TCRdb redid the calling of the 5' RACE reads with MiXCR, one entry per CDR3 protein. The data show under 800,000 distinct CDR3 sequences, roughly 47% seen once. J is TRBJ2-7 and V is TRBV15; 7 nucleotides match TRBD1. The J call may be wrong; the DNA end is better matched by TRBJ2-5. This receptor was identified in a woman aged 60 to 75 in good health. Input material: blood. DNA of the CDR3: TGTGCCACCAGCAGAAGTGACAGGGTAGAGACCCAGTACTTC. Translating it yields CATSRSDRVETQYF.